In this sample, the clone carrying this T cell receptor beta chain turned up once. Its matching antigen is unknown. This sample is drawn from a study of cytomegalovirus exposure and HLA in healthy donors. Study information: In an earlier analysis, around 120 million unique TCR beta sequences were found from 150 million to 200 million T cells. In terms of ancestry, the Caucasian-associated cluster contained about four fifths of the approximately 420 genotyped donors.

PCR involved 60 Vbeta and 13 Jbeta primers. Sequencing was performed with immunoSEQ multiplex PCR; in TCRdb, only in-frame clones are kept and a portion is missing. The sample lists 90,000 or so clones, about four fifths occurring once. Germline V CDR1 and CDR2: SEHNR, FQNEAQ (reference sequence). The V end lost 7 bases, the J end lost 6 bases, and 19 bases lay between the germline ends. The CDR3 runs 14 residues. Study results and limitations: Highly shared variants forming one cluster were likely a sequencing artifact.

The receptor's source is a man in his forties or fifties in good health and CMV-seropositive. What was sequenced was PBMCs. V usage is TRBV7-9 and J usage is TRBJ2-7; the D gene is possibly TRBD2 (7 bases). The CDR3, as DNA: TGTGCCAGCACCTTGGGGGGGGGCGCGATCGAGCAGTACTTC. Its protein is CASTLGGGAIEQYF.